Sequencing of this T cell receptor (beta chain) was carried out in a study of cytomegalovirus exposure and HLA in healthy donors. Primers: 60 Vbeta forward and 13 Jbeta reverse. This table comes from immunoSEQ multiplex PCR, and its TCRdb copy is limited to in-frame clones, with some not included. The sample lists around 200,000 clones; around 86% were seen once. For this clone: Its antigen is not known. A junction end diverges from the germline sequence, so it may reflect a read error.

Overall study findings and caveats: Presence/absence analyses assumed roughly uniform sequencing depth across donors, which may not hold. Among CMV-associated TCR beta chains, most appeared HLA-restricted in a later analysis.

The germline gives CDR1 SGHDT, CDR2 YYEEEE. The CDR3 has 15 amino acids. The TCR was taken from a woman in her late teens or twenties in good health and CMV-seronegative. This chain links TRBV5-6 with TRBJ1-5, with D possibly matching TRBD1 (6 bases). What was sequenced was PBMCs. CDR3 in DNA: TGTGCCAGCAGCTTGAAGGGGGAACTCGCTCAGGCCCAGCATTTT. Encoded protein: CASSLKGELAQAQHF. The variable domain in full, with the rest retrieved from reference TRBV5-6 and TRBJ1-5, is DAGVTQSPTHLIKTRGQQVTLRCSPKSGHDTVSWYQQALGQGPQFIFQYYEEEERQRGNFPDRFSGHQFPNYSSELNVNALLLGDSALYLCASSLKGELAQAQHFGDGTRLSIL.